This paragraph covers one T cell receptor beta chain sequence. Its antigen is unknown. Produced via immunoSEQ multiplex PCR; TCRdb's table is partial and in-frame only. The repertoire holds some 130,000 clones, with roughly 90% as singletons. CDR3 length: 14 residues. The V end was cut by 0 bases, the J end by 5 bases, with 10 bases between. Germline CDR1 is MNHEY and CDR2 is SMNVEV (reference sequence). This specimen belongs to a study of T cell responses to AZD1222 COVID-19 vaccine. Study-level results: CD4 TCRs covered the whole spike, strongest at regions 160-218 and 743-854. Of spike-specific TCRs, nearly half reportedly target regions left unmutated in variants.

The genes are TRBV27 and TRBJ2-5; possible D gene TRBD1, 6 bases. Sequenced here: peripheral blood, sampled on day 0 of AZD1222 vaccination. This TCR derives from an adult in good health. For the CDR3, the DNA is TGTGCCAGCAGTTTATCGGGACACAGGGAGACCCAGTACTTC. This codes for CASSLSGHRETQYF.